The 2 T cell receptor beta chains below were found in one sample sequenced in a study of OX40 agonist ivuxolimab in advanced cancers. Libraries were prepared by immunoSEQ multiplex PCR; TCRdb keeps only in-frame clonotypes and omits some of them. The profile shows more than 70,000 clones, almost 85% of them singletons. The specimen was CD4+ or CD8+ T cells sorted from blood, collected in a trial of the OX40 agonist ivuxolimab. The receptors were gathered from an adult with an advanced solid tumor such as melanoma, head and neck, liver or kidney cancer.

The chain combines TRBV2 with TRBJ2-1; D remains ambiguous. Germline-derived CDR1 and CDR2 are SNHLY and FYNNEI. V was trimmed by 6 bases and J by 2 bases, leaving 17 bases between them. CDR3 size: 16 residues. The CDR3 sequence is CASSPLGLPTYNEQFF. In nucleotides, the CDR3 is TGTGCCAGCAGCCCCCTAGGCCTCCCCACCTACAATGAGCAGTTCTTC.

This clone appeared a single time. CDR3 sequence (DNA): TGTGCCAGCAGCTTTTCGAGCAGGGGCCCTGGGGCCAACGTCCTGACTTTC. Translating gives CASSFSSRGPGANVLTF. The chain recombines TRBV7-2 with TRBJ2-6; TRBD1 is a possible D gene (6 bases). Trimming cost V 3 bases and J 2 bases, with 14 bases left between them. CDR3 length: 17 amino acids. Germline V lookup: CDR1 SGHTA, CDR2 FQGNSA. Supplemented by reference TRBV7-2 and TRBJ2-6, the full variable domain reads GAGVSQSPSNKVTEKGKDVELRCDPISGHTALYWYRQSLGQGLEFLIYFQGNSAPDKSGLPSDRFSAERTGGSVSTLTIQRTQQEDSAVYLCASSFSSRGPGANVLTFGAGSRLTVL.